This is a list of T cell receptor beta chains from one sample in a study of CD8 T cells in Susac syndrome. One entry per CDR3 protein results from TCRdb running MiXCR on the immunoSEQ multiplex PCR reads. The profile shows roughly 250,000 distinct CDR3 sequences, about 96% of them singletons. Sequencing was performed on CD4+ T cells from PBMCs. The source is a human donor with Susac syndrome. The CDR3 runs from the conserved cysteine through the conserved F or W. The order of the fields is V gene, J gene, CDR3 protein.

TRBV29-1	TRBJ2-5	CSAHEEETQYF
TRBV25-1	TRBJ2-5	CASSGQGRETQYF
TRBV12-3/TRBV12-4	TRBJ1-5	CASSFLGQPQHF
TRBV9	TRBJ1-1	CASSVGQGARKAFF
TRBV2	TRBJ2-7	CASRIGQVGREQYF
TRBV6-5	TRBJ2-2	CASSWTPHGELFF
TRBV11-1	TRBJ2-3	CASSLVLTSGNTDTQYF
TRBV20-1	TRBJ2-7	CSARDRKLAGAYEQYF
TRBV5-1	TRBJ2-3	CASSLGPADTQYF
TRBV15	TRBJ2-3	CATSKGLAGIYGTDTQYF
TRBV9	TRBJ2-2	CASSVVSYTGELFF